One and the same sample provided the 7 T cell receptor beta chains below, sequenced in a study of tumor-infiltrating lymphocytes in primary liver carcinoma. The input was around 530 ng total RNA; TCR beta cDNA was made from it with a constant-region primer. Each TCR beta library was derived from three nested multiplex PCR rounds that employed slightly modified ARM-PCR. Investigators reported that the first two PCR rounds, at 10 cycles each, used TRBV1-TRBV30 forward primers with a C-beta reverse primer. Each CDR3 protein is one row after TCRdb ran MiXCR on the multiplex PCR reads. The table lists more than 70,000 distinct CDR3 sequences, around 70% of them singletons. From around 18-30 mg of unsorted bulk tissue, DNA and RNA were co-extracted together. Sequenced input: liver tumor tissue from sampling region 1. Subset reported: tumor region T1, superior pole. The receptor source for this set is a man aged 35 to 55 with primary liver carcinoma and hepatitis B virus infection.

This clonotype was seen a handful of times. This likely comes from a read error, as the CDR3 has no conserved phenylalanine or tryptophan at its end. J is TRBJ1-1 and V is TRBV6-1; TRBD1 might be the D (5 bases). The CDR3 is 14 amino acids. Germline V gives CDR1 MNHNS, CDR2 SASEGT. The CDR3: CASSEVRATTEAFL. CDR3 sequence (DNA): TGTGCTAGCAGTGAAGTCAGGGCTACCACTGAAGCTTTCCTT.

A remark on this clonotype: The CDR3 does not close with the conserved phenylalanine or tryptophan, likely indicating a read error. The chain employs TRBV6-1 and TRBJ2-5, with no clear D. The length of the CDR3 is 16 residues. The germline V gene encodes CDR1 MNHNS and CDR2 SASEGT. The CDR3: CASGTTPNEIREIQYS. The DNA of the CDR3 is TGTGCCAGCGGAACAACACCCAATGAAATTCGAGAGATCCAGTACTCC.

The chain carries TRBV6-6 and TRBJ2-7, with D possibly being TRBD2 (6 bases). Per germline, CDR1 MNHNY and CDR2 SVGAGI (reference sequence). V was clipped by 9 bases and J by 1 base, with 10 bases between them. CDR3 size: 12 residues. CDR3 coding DNA: TGTGCCAGTGGAGGGCAATCCTACGAGCAGTACTTC. Its protein is CASGGQSYEQYF.

This clonotype was seen many times. The J gene is TRBJ1-2, the V gene TRBV6-2 or TRBV6-3; D remains unclear. Trimming cost V 5 bases and J 2 bases, with 9 bases left between them. CDR3 length: 13 residues. Germline assignment: CDR1 MNHEY and CDR2 SVGEGT. The CDR3 DNA is TGTGCCAGCAGTGTGGACGGAAACTATGGCTACACCTTC. Translated: CASSVDGNYGYTF.

On this clonotype itself: The junction and the germline gene differ at one end; a read error may be behind it. V is TRBV14 and J is TRBJ2-7, with TRBD1 identical over 7 bases. The CDR3 contains 14 residues. Germline assignment: CDR1 SGHDN and CDR2 FVKESK. The CDR3 nucleotides read TGTACCAGCAGCCAAGGCGCAGGGGGATACGAGCAGTACTTC. It encodes CTSSQGAGGYEQYF. Full variable domain (remainder filled in from reference TRBV14 and TRBJ2-7): EAGVTQFPSHSVIEKGQTVTLRCDPISGHDNLYWYRRVMGKEIKFLLHFVKESKQDESGMPNNRFLAERTGGTYSTLKVQPAELEDSGVYFCTSSQGAGGYEQYFGPGTRLTVT.

About this clonotype: One end of the junction fails to match germline, which may point to a read error. This chain uses TRBV29-1 with TRBJ2-2; D is ambiguous. The CDR3 loop spans 15 amino acids. Germline V CDR1 and CDR2: SQVTM, ANQGSEA. As DNA, the CDR3 is TGCAGTGTTGGGCGAGCGACACTGAACACCGGGGAGCTGTTTTTT. Protein: CSVGRATLNTGELFF.

On this clonotype: The final CDR3 position lacks the conserved phenylalanine or tryptophan, pointing to a likely read error. The V and J genes are TRBV29-1 and TRBJ2-5, with 9 positions matching TRBD2. The CDR3 is made up of 12 amino acids. Looked up from germline, CDR1 is SQVTM and CDR2 is ANQGSEA. The CDR3 region is CSAETSGEAQYV. The CDR3 coding sequence is TGCAGTGCCGAGACTAGCGGAGAGGCCCAGTACGTC.